The T cell receptor beta chain described here comes from a study of T-cell reconstitution after alpha-beta-depleted transplantation in children. Study findings and constraints: Expanded clones from the graft, numbering several hundred, reportedly supplied alpha-beta T cells about two months after transplant. One year post-transplant, T-cell counts and diversity were largely derived from T cells produced anew. High day-60 TCRbeta diversity in some patients came from surviving recipient T cells and thymic progenitors.

CDR3 size: 13 residues. V was cut by 5 bases and J by 5 bases, with 13 bases left in between. This clonotype was seen more than once but under ten times. Its antigen is unidentified. Unique molecular identifiers were incorporated into the prepared TCRbeta library. TCRdb analysed the PCR reads with MiXCR anew, one entry per CDR3 protein. This repertoire shows about 980,000 distinct CDR3 sequences, about 29% found once; its top ten account for about 28%. V gene TRBV12-3 or TRBV12-4 combines with J gene TRBJ2-7; tentative D call: TRBD1 (6 bases). The source of this sequence is a boy in the first two years of life who had a stem cell transplant for SCID, so the T cells may come from the graft donor. The sample was PBMCs, mostly from graft donor cells, taken 360 days after TCRalphabeta/CD19-depleted stem cell transplant. The CDR3 DNA sequence: TGTGCCAGCAGTGACAGGTTTTGGAACGAGCAGTACTTC. It specifies CASSDRFWNEQYF.